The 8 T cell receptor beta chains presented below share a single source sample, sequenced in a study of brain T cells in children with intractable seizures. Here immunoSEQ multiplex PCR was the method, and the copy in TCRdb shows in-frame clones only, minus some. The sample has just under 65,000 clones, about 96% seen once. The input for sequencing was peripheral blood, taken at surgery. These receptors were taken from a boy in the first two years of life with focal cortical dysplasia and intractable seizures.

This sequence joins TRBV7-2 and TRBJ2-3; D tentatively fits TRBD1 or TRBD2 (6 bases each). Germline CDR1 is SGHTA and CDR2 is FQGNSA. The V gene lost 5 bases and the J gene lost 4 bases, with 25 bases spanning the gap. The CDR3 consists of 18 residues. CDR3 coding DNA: TGTGCCAGCAGCCATGGGCCGGGAAAAACCGGGGGCGCAGATACGCAGTATTTT. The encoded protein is CASSHGPGKTGGADTQYF.

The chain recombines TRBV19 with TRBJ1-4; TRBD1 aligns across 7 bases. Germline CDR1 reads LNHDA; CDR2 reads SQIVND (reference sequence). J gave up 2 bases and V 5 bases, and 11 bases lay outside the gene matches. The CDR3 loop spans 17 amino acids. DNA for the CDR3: TGTGCCAGTAGTCGGAGAGGGGGCGAATGGACTAATGAAAAACTGTTTTTT. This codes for CASSRRGGEWTNEKLFF.

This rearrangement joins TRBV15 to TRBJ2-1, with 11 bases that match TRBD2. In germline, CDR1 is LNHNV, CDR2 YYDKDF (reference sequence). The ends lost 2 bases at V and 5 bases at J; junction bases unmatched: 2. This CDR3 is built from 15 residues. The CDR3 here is CATSRPGLADNEQFF. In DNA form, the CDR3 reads TGTGCCACCAGCAGACCGGGACTAGCGGACAATGAGCAGTTCTTC.

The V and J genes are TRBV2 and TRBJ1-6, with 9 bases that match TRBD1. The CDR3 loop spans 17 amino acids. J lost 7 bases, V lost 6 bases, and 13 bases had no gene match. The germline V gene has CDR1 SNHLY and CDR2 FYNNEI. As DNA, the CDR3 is TGTGCCAGCAGCTTCTGGGGGACCGGGACAGGGAATTCACCCCTCCACTTT. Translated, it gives CASSFWGTGTGNSPLHF.

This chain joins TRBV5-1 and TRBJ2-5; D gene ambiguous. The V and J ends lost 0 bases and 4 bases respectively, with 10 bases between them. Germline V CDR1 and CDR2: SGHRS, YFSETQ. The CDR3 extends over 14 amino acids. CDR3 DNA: TGCGCCAGCAGCTTGGTGGTAGCAGGAGAGACCCAGTACTTC. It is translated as CASSLVVAGETQYF.

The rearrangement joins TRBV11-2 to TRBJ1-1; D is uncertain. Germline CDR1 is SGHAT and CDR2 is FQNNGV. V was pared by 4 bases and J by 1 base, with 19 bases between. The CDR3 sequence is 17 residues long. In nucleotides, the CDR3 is TGTGCCAGCAGCTCCTGGACTGGGCCAAAATCGAACACTGAAGCTTTCTTT. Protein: CASSSWTGPKSNTEAFF.

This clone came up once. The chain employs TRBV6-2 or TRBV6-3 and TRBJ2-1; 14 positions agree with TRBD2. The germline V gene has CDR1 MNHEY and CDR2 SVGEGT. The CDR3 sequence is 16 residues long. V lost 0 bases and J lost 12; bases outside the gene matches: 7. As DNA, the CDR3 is TGTGCCAGCAGTTACTCGCAGACTAGCGGGAGGGCCGGGCAGTTCTTC. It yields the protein CASSYSQTSGRAGQFF.

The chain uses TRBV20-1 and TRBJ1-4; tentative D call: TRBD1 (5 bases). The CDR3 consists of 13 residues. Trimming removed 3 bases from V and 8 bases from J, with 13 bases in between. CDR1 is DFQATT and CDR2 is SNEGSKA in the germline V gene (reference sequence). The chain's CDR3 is CSASQGLGEKLFF. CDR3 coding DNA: TGCAGTGCTAGTCAGGGATTGGGAGAAAAACTGTTTTTT.